One T cell receptor beta chain is described in this entry. Alongside a J-beta primer mix, a sample-barcoded 5' primer served in a second PCR lasting roughly 6 to 11 cycles. TCRdb reprocessed the 5' RACE reads via MiXCR and lists one record per CDR3 protein. The table records around 1,100,000 distinct CDR3 sequences, around two fifths of them present only once. The entry originates in a study of blood T cells in healthy people across ages. CDR1 and CDR2 (germline): SGHTA, FQGNSA. CDR3 length equals 16 residues. Trimming stripped 2 bases from V and 4 bases from J, with 16 bases between. The receptor's source is a man in his late teens or twenties in good health. This chain links TRBV7-2 with TRBJ2-3, with a tentative D call TRBD2 (5 bases). What was sequenced was blood. This CDR3 is CASSLIQLDGADTQYF. The CDR3 DNA reads as TGTGCCAGCAGCTTAATACAGCTTGACGGGGCAGATACGCAGTATTTT.